These 30 T cell receptor beta chains came from one sample sequenced in a study of radiotherapy plus CTLA-4 blockade in lung cancer. Assay used: immunoSEQ multiplex PCR; TCRdb lists only in-frame clones, some missing. The sample has 65,000 to 100,000 clones, roughly four fifths seen once. The sample in question was peripheral blood, obtained from a patient treated with radiotherapy plus ipilimumab. All receptors come from a human donor with non-small cell lung cancer who had stable disease on radiotherapy plus ipilimumab.

The chain employs TRBV2 and TRBJ2-7, with 13 bases lining up with TRBD2. V was pared by 4 bases and J by 2 bases, with 14 bases of the junction left unmatched. CDR1 is SNHLY and CDR2 is FYNNEI in the germline V gene. The CDR3 sequence is 19 residues long. CDR3 nucleotide sequence: TGTGCCAGCAGTGGCAGGACCTCGGGACTAGCGGGACGGCCCTACGAGCAGTACTTC. As protein: CASSGRTSGLAGRPYEQYF. Supplemented by reference TRBV2 and TRBJ2-7, the full variable domain reads EPEVTQTPSHQVTQMGQEVILRCVPISNHLYFYWYRQILGQKVEFLVSFYNNEISEKSEIFDDQFSVERPDGSNFTLKIRSTKLEDSAMYFCASSGRTSGLAGRPYEQYFGPGTRLTVT.

The chain carries TRBV7-3 and TRBJ2-6; weak D call: TRBD2 (5 bases). The CDR3 is 16 amino acids. Trimming took off 1 base at V and 4 bases at J, with 11 bases between the two ends. The germline V gene has CDR1 SGHTA and CDR2 FQGTGA. CDR3 nucleotides: TGTGCCAGCAGCTTAATGCGAGGGCCGGGGGCCAACGTCCTGACTTTC. Its protein is CASSLMRGPGANVLTF.

The chain joins TRBV27 to TRBJ2-3; unclear D gene. This CDR3 contains 15 residues. The V gene lost 5 bases and the J gene lost 0 bases, with 12 bases spanning the gap. CDR1 MNHEY and CDR2 SMNVEV come from the germline V gene (reference sequence). The CDR3 nucleotides are TGTGCCAGCAGTAGCCAGATACTTAGCACAGATACGCAGTATTTT. Amino acids: CASSSQILSTDTQYF.

The V call is TRBV4-1, the J call TRBJ1-3; 7 bases agree with TRBD1. J gave up 8 bases and V 4 bases, and 11 bases lay outside the gene matches. Germline CDR1 MGHRA, CDR2 YSYEKL. CDR3 length: 15 amino acids. The CDR3 nucleotides read TGCGCCAGCAGCCTCGACTTCCAGGGGGGAGACACCATATATTTT. It is translated as CASSLDFQGGDTIYF.

The J gene is TRBJ2-4, the V gene TRBV19, with a tentative D call TRBD1 (5 bases). Germline CDR1 LNHDA, CDR2 SQIVND (reference sequence). There are 16 residues in the CDR3. Trimming removed 1 base at V and 0 bases at J, with 10 bases between. The CDR3 sequence: CASSIGSQVAKNIQYF. In nucleotides, the CDR3 is TGTGCCAGTAGTATAGGATCACAGGTAGCCAAAAACATTCAGTACTTC.

This sequence joins TRBV7-2 and TRBJ1-6; 7 bases fit TRBD1. Per the germline V gene, CDR1 is SGHTA and CDR2 is FQGNSA. The CDR3 has 14 residues. V lost 3 bases, J lost 6 bases, and 2 bases stayed unmatched. The CDR3 reads CASSFGQVNSPLHF. The CDR3 DNA follows: TGTGCCAGCAGCTTTGGACAGGTTAATTCACCCCTCCACTTT.

The V call is TRBV5-1, the J call TRBJ2-3; 8 positions agree with TRBD2. The CDR3 runs 16 residues. Germline trimming cut 1 base from V and 4 bases from J; bases unmatched to any gene: 8. The germline gives CDR1 SGHRS, CDR2 YFSETQ. CDR3 nucleotides: TGCGCCAGCAGCTTGACGCCGGGGGGGGCCCCAGATACGCAGTATTTT. It encodes CASSLTPGGAPDTQYF.

This clone showed up just a few times. The DNA of the CDR3 is TGCGCCAGCAGTCGGGACGGGAGGAACACTGAAGCTTTCTTT. This gives the protein CASSRDGRNTEAFF. The V and J genes are TRBV5-1 and TRBJ1-1, with D possibly matching TRBD1 (5 bases). The CDR3 runs 14 residues. V gave up 5 bases and J gave up 1 base, with 12 bases separating them. Germline CDR1 reads SGHRS; CDR2 reads YFSETQ.

This clone came up once. V gene TRBV6-5 combines with J gene TRBJ2-3, with 7 bases aligning to TRBD1. CDR3 length equals 16 residues. Germline CDR1 is MNHEY and CDR2 is SVGAGI. The V and J ends lost 2 bases and 1 base, in that order; junction bases with no gene match: 6. CDR3 coding DNA: TGTGCCAGCAGTTACACAGGGGCTTCTGGCACAGATACGCAGTATTTT. Translating it yields CASSYTGASGTDTQYF.

This clone came up a few times. The chain joins TRBV7-8 to TRBJ1-6; D possibly corresponds to TRBD1 (6 bases). Trimming shortened V by 0 bases and J by 9 bases, and 15 bases separated the two germline ends. Germline V gene sequence: CDR1 SGHVS, CDR2 FQNEAQ. The CDR3 extends over 16 amino acids. CDR3: CASSLAVGGAGSPLHF. The CDR3 DNA reads TGTGCCAGCAGCTTAGCGGTCGGGGGCGCGGGTTCACCCCTCCACTTT.

The V call is TRBV9, the J call TRBJ1-2, with D perhaps TRBD1 (6 bases). Germline lookup yields CDR1 SGDLS and CDR2 YYNGEE. V was pared by 4 bases and J by 7 bases, with 14 bases between. The CDR3 totals 13 residues. CDR3 protein: CASSSTGKAGYTF. The CDR3 bases are TGTGCCAGCAGCTCTACAGGGAAGGCTGGCTACACCTTC.

The rearrangement joins TRBV5-1 to TRBJ2-2, with D hard to call. The CDR3 has 14 residues. In germline, CDR1 is SGHRS, CDR2 YFSETQ. V lost 0 bases and J 8 bases, leaving 11 bases between the germline ends. CDR3 loop: CASSLAPNAGELFF. The CDR3 DNA follows: TGCGCCAGCAGCTTGGCCCCTAATGCAGGGGAGCTGTTTTTT.

The chain is built from TRBV6-5 and TRBJ1-3; D is perhaps TRBD1 (6 bases). The V end lost 2 bases, the J end lost 5 bases, and 10 bases lay between the germline ends. Germline V gene lookup returns CDR1 MNHEY and CDR2 SVGAGI. The CDR3 consists of 14 residues. DNA for the CDR3: TGTGCCAGCAGTTACAGGGGGGACCGAAACACCATATATTTT. Protein: CASSYRGDRNTIYF.

The rearrangement links TRBV6-5 to TRBJ2-5; TRBD1 aligns across 8 bases. V shed 10 bases and J 2 bases; nucleotides not matched to a gene: 9. The CDR3 is 14 amino acids. Germline lookup yields CDR1 MNHEY and CDR2 SVGAGI. The DNA of the CDR3 is TGTGCCACAAAGACAGGGGCGCGACAAGAGACCCAGTACTTC. Amino acids: CATKTGARQETQYF.

The chain links TRBV30 to TRBJ2-7, with 9 bases fitting TRBD2. Germline V lookup: CDR1 GTSNPN, CDR2 SVGIG (reference sequence). The CDR3 sequence is 15 residues long. J gave up 0 bases and V 0 bases, and 3 bases lay outside the gene matches. CDR3 residues: CAWSVAGGPSYEQYF. DNA for the CDR3: TGTGCCTGGAGTGTAGCGGGGGGCCCCTCCTACGAGCAGTACTTC.

J is TRBJ2-3 and V is TRBV6-5; D is unclear. With 10 bases removed from V and 4 bases from J, the gap between germline ends came to 15 bases. Germline V CDR1 and CDR2: MNHEY, SVGAGI. The CDR3 covers 13 residues. In DNA, the CDR3 is TGTGCCACTTCCGGGCGTAGACCAGATACGCAGTATTTT. Translating it yields CATSGRRPDTQYF.

This clone was recorded only once. V and J are TRBV5-1 and TRBJ2-1; TRBD1 is a possible D gene (6 bases). Trimming left V 1 base short and J 0 bases short, with 11 bases between. The germline V gene has CDR1 SGHRS and CDR2 YFSETQ. The CDR3 sequence is 16 residues long. The CDR3 DNA is TGCGCCAGCAGCTTGACAGGGTCCAGCTCCTACAATGAGCAGTTCTTC. This sequence encodes CASSLTGSSSYNEQFF. The whole variable domain, remainder taken from reference TRBV5-1 and TRBJ2-1, is KAGVTQTPRYLIKTRGQQVTLSCSPISGHRSVSWYQQTPGQGLQFLFEYFSETQRNKGNFPGRFSGRQFSNSRSEMNVSTLELGDSALYLCASSLTGSSSYNEQFFGPGTRLTVL.

In its sample, this clone was seen once. CDR3 amino acids: CASRTGLKNTEAFF. The CDR3 region has the DNA TGTGCCAGCAGGACAGGGCTTAAGAACACTGAAGCTTTCTTT. The V and J genes are TRBV6-1 and TRBJ1-1; 7 bases agree with TRBD1. Looked up from germline, CDR1 is MNHNS and CDR2 is SASEGT. The CDR3 covers 14 residues. Trimming at V came to 6 bases and at J to 1 base, leaving 5 bases not matched to a gene.

This rearrangement joins TRBV2 to TRBJ2-4, with a tentative D call TRBD2 (6 bases). V was cut by 3 bases and J by 13 bases, with 13 bases left in between. The CDR3 totals 12 residues. Germline CDR1 and CDR2: SNHLY and FYNNEI. CDR3 in amino acids: CASSENAGLQYF. In DNA, the CDR3 is TGTGCCAGCAGTGAGAACGCGGGGCTACAGTACTTC. Looking up the rest from reference TRBV2 and TRBJ2-4 gives the full variable domain: EPEVTQTPSHQVTQMGQEVILRCVPISNHLYFYWYRQILGQKVEFLVSFYNNEISEKSEIFDDQFSVERPDGSNFTLKIRSTKLEDSAMYFCASSENAGLQYFGAGTRLSVL.

The chain employs TRBV5-5 and TRBJ2-1, with 8 nucleotides matching TRBD2. The CDR3 length is 16 residues. The ends lost 1 base at V and 6 bases at J; junction bases unmatched: 9. From germline, CDR1 is SGHKS and CDR2 YYEKEE (reference sequence). The CDR3 sequence: CASSLYGAGGSNEQFF. CDR3 nucleotides: TGTGCCAGCAGCTTGTATGGTGCGGGAGGATCCAATGAGCAGTTCTTC. Combining the CDR3 with reference TRBV5-5 and TRBJ2-1 gives the whole variable domain DAGVTQSPTHLIKTRGQQVTLRCSPISGHKSVSWYQQVLGQGPQFIFQYYEKEERGRGNFPDRFSARQFPNYSSELNVNALLLGDSALYLCASSLYGAGGSNEQFFGPGTRLTVL.

V and J are TRBV7-9 and TRBJ2-3; the match to TRBD2 covers 11 bases. The CDR3 has 14 residues. Germline CDR1 and CDR2: SEHNR and FQNEAQ (reference sequence). J gave up 0 bases and V 10 bases, and 3 bases lay outside the gene matches. The CDR3 DNA sequence: TGTGCCACCCTAGCGGGGGGCAGCACAGATACGCAGTATTTT. Its translation: CATLAGGSTDTQYF.

V gene TRBV30 combines with J gene TRBJ1-2; 10 bases fit TRBD1. This CDR3 spans 15 amino acids. J gave up 8 bases and V 3 bases, and 12 bases lay outside the gene matches. From germline, CDR1 is GTSNPN and CDR2 SVGIG (reference sequence). The CDR3 bases are TGTGCCTGGAGGATGGACAGGGGGGTATCTCACGGCTACACCTTC. It codes for CAWRMDRGVSHGYTF.

V is TRBV19 and J is TRBJ1-1, with D maybe TRBD1 (5 bases). Per germline, CDR1 LNHDA and CDR2 SQIVND (reference sequence). The CDR3 sequence is 14 residues long. Trimming pared 7 bases from V and 6 bases from J, leaving 18 bases between. The CDR3 is CASKDRGQLPEAFF. CDR3 sequence (DNA): TGTGCCAGTAAGGATCGGGGCCAGCTTCCTGAAGCTTTCTTT.

The rearrangement uses TRBV28 and TRBJ2-1; 9 nucleotides line up with TRBD2. Germline lookup yields CDR1 MDHEN and CDR2 SYDVKM. Trimming removed 5 bases from V and 5 bases from J; junction bases left unmatched: 7. The CDR3 extends over 15 amino acids. The DNA of the CDR3 is TGTGCCAGCAGTCTACTTAGCGGGGGAAACAATGAGCAGTTCTTC. Translating gives CASSLLSGGNNEQFF.

J is TRBJ2-1 and V is TRBV5-6; D not resolved. Per germline, CDR1 SGHDT and CDR2 YYEEEE. The CDR3 is made up of 15 amino acids. V shed 0 bases and J shed 1 base, with 8 bases lying between them. The CDR3 loop reads CASSLDPGSYNEQFF. CDR3 sequence (DNA): TGTGCCAGCAGCTTGGATCCCGGATCCTACAATGAGCAGTTCTTC. Combining the CDR3 with reference TRBV5-6 and TRBJ2-1 gives the whole variable domain DAGVTQSPTHLIKTRGQQVTLRCSPKSGHDTVSWYQQALGQGPQFIFQYYEEEERQRGNFPDRFSGHQFPNYSSELNVNALLLGDSALYLCASSLDPGSYNEQFFGPGTRLTVL.

The J gene is TRBJ2-7, the V gene TRBV19; possibly TRBD2 for D (6 bases). Trimming took off 4 bases at V and 5 bases at J, with 15 bases between the two ends. The CDR3 spans 14 residues. Germline assignment: CDR1 LNHDA and CDR2 SQIVND (reference sequence). CDR3 in DNA: TGTGCCAGTAGTACGGACACCCCGGGGGACGAGCAGTACTTC. Its translation: CASSTDTPGDEQYF.

The CDR3 reads CAWSYGQHTGELFF. The CDR3 coding sequence is TGTGCCTGGAGTTACGGACAGCACACCGGGGAGCTGTTTTTT. The rearrangement joins TRBV30 to TRBJ2-2; maybe TRBD1 (6 bases). Germline V gene lookup returns CDR1 GTSNPN and CDR2 SVGIG (reference sequence). This CDR3 is built from 14 residues. The V gene lost 2 bases and the J gene lost 3 bases, with 10 bases spanning the gap.

J is TRBJ2-1 and V is TRBV29-1; D gene ambiguous. Germline CDR1 reads SQVTM; CDR2 reads ANQGSEA. The CDR3 totals 12 residues. V lost 4 bases, J lost 6 bases, and 10 bases lay in between. CDR3: CSVASTRNEQFF. CDR3 in DNA: TGCAGCGTTGCGAGCACTCGCAATGAGCAGTTCTTC.

The V and J genes are TRBV5-1 and TRBJ2-2; 12 bases agree with TRBD2. With V trimmed by 4 bases and J by 4 bases, 11 bases remained unmatched. The V gene's germline CDR1 is SGHRS and CDR2 YFSETQ. The CDR3 spans 18 residues. DNA for the CDR3: TGCGCCAGCAGCACCGAGACGATACTAGCGGGGGGCACCGGGGAGCTGTTTTTT. Translation gives CASSTETILAGGTGELFF. Looking up the rest from reference TRBV5-1 and TRBJ2-2 gives the full variable domain: KAGVTQTPRYLIKTRGQQVTLSCSPISGHRSVSWYQQTPGQGLQFLFEYFSETQRNKGNFPGRFSGRQFSNSRSEMNVSTLELGDSALYLCASSTETILAGGTGELFFGEGSRLTVL.

The V gene is TRBV9, the J gene TRBJ1-3, with D unresolved. This CDR3 contains 15 residues. The germline V and J ends were trimmed by 0 bases and 4 bases, with 11 bases remaining between them. Germline V gene sequence: CDR1 SGDLS, CDR2 YYNGEE. The CDR3 loop reads CASSVEWNRGNTIYF. CDR3 in DNA: TGTGCCAGCAGCGTAGAGTGGAACAGAGGAAACACCATATATTTT.